This T cell receptor beta chain was profiled in a study of blood T cells in healthy people across ages (dated by TCRdb to the mid-2010s). With respect to the entire study: In model experiments, template switching captured roughly one uniquely barcoded TCR beta cDNA molecule for every two T cells. Using deep sequencing normalized with unique cDNA molecular identifiers, the study measured how TCR beta repertoire diversity changes with age. Four age groups were formed from the donors: young (average 16 years), middle-aged (approximately 40), aged (roughly 56) and long-lived (around 82). To avoid experimental bias, donors of different ages were spread randomly across the sequencing lanes. For two donors (one aged 18 to 29 and one aged 80 or older), the study analyzed two additional independent replicas of 1 million unique cDNA reads from the same blood draw.

This clonotype was seen a few times. This clone's antigen is unknown. Per-base quality was not reported, and no clone a single base away is much larger than it. Receptor libraries were prepared by 5' RACE. Instrument used: Illumina HiSeq 2500. A second PCR of about 6 to 12 cycles was run with a J-beta primer mix and a sample-barcoded 5' primer. Each TCR beta cDNA molecule received a unique molecular identifier from a template-switch 5' adaptor carrying 12 random nucleotides. Each sample yielded at least 2.5 million CDR3-containing paired-end reads. First-strand cDNA synthesis was performed from all RNA using the Mint cDNA synthesis kit, with priming by a TRBC-specific oligonucleotide. After uracil-DNA glycosylase treatment, a first 18-cycle PCR used universal primers M1SS and BC2_uni_R on all cDNA. The authors' pipeline ran thus. For normalization, 1 million high-quality reads, each with a distinct molecular identifier, were randomly selected from each sample. Reads with shared molecular identifiers were discarded instead of being binned into consensus sequences. MiTCR, set to a Q25 quality threshold and the strictest error-elimination algorithm, was used for CDR3 identification, clonotype clustering and error correction. A nonparametric unseen species model with Euler transformation was used to estimate lower-bound total TCR beta diversity. The raw public data were reprocessed by TCRdb itself: fastp quality trimming at Q25, MiXCR clonotype calling, in-frame beta chains only. Each CDR3 protein appears once, grouped with its most common genes and DNA. TCRdb, not the original authors, processed these V and J calls. This sample gives around 970,000 distinct CDR3 sequences in total; roughly half of them show up just once. In total, the top ten clones hold roughly a fifth of the sample.

Looking up the germline V gene (reference sequence) yields CDR1 SEHNR and CDR2 FQNEAQ. V was cut back by 6 bases and J by 6 bases, leaving a gap of 12 bases between them. There are 12 amino acids in the CDR3, from cysteine to phenylalanine inclusive. The sequence is cut down to CDR3 DNA, 36 bases in frame from base 1. Beyond this particular receptor, the publication reports: Estimates of total diversity based on one million sequenced T cells were regarded as lower bounds and as underestimates. Compared with the aged group, the long-lived group had more naive CD4+ T cells, fewer expanded clones and increased TCR diversity, suggesting age selection. Since profiling was done on bulk unsorted PBMCs, naive and antigen-experienced compartments could not be conclusively compared. Observed TCR beta diversity correlated strongly with the percentage of naive T cells measured by flow cytometry. Observed TCR beta diversity per million T cells fell roughly linearly with age, and a significant reduction was already apparent by age roughly 40. Donor CMV infection status was unknown, potentially confounding age-related changes in expanded clonotypes.

Systemically healthy Caucasian individuals from Russia, approximately 39 in total and aged about 6 to 100 years, were included as donors. Around 9.7 milliliters of peripheral blood were collected from each donor into EDTA-treated Vacutainer tubes. Ficoll-Paque density-gradient centrifugation was used to isolate PBMCs, with at least 6.5 million per sample. Trizol reagent was used to extract total RNA from PBMCs, with at least 5 micrograms per sample. Naive CD45RAhigh/CD27high T cell percentages were measured by flow cytometry on a PBMC aliquot from every donor. Material for sequencing was blood. The source of this sequence is an older woman in good health. The chain uses TRBV7-9 and TRBJ2-7; too little of a D gene remains to name it. The encoded CDR3 is CASSRTRAEQYF. At the DNA level, the sequence is TGTGCCAGCAGTCGGACCCGGGCCGAGCAGTACTTC.